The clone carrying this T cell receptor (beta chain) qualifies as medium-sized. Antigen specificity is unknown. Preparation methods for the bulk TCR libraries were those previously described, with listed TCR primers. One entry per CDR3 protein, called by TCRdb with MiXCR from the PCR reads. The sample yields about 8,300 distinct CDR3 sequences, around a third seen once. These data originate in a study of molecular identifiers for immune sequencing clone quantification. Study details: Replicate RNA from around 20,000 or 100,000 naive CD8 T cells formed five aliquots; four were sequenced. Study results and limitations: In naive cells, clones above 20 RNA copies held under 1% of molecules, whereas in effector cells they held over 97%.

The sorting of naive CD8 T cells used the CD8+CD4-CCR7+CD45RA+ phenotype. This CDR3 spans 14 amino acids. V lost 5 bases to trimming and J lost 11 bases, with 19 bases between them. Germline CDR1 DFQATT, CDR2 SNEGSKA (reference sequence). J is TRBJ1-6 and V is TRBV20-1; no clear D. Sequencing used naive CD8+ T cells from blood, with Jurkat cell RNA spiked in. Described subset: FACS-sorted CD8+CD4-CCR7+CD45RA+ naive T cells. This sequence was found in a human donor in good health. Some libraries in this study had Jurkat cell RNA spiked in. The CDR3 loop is CSASRWEGGTPLHF. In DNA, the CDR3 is TGCAGTGCTTCCCGATGGGAGGGTGGGACACCCCTCCACTTT.